What follows describes a single TCR beta chain. The record originates from a study of blood T cell repertoires in COVID-19. About the research overall: Acute and convalescent COVID-19 samples came from the United States, Italy and Spain. Nucleic acid was either cDNA or gDNA, and it came from T cells, B-cell-depleted T cells, or PBMCs.

The CDR3 extends over 14 amino acids. The V gene's germline CDR1 is SGHRS and CDR2 YFSETQ. V lost 1 base and J lost 0, with 8 bases in between. Generated by immunoSEQ multiplex PCR, the TCRdb table keeps only in-frame clones and is missing some. This sample has some 370,000 clones, with about 90% found just once. The chain links TRBV5-1 to TRBJ2-7; D gene ambiguous. Sequenced material: peripheral blood. This receptor was identified in a man aged 18 to 29 with active or convalescent COVID-19. In DNA form, the CDR3 reads TGCGCCAGCAGCTTGCCGTACAGCTCCTACGAGCAGTACTTC. It specifies CASSLPYSSYEQYF.